This T cell receptor beta chain was identified during a study of T cell repertoires in cytomegalovirus infection. Trimming cost V 11 bases and J 6 bases; bases outside gene matches: 9. The germline V gene encodes CDR1 SEHNR and CDR2 FQNEAQ (reference sequence). The CDR3 spans 13 residues. Whole-study findings and limits: HLA-C-restricted CMV clonotypes gave the most frequent clonotype in two of eight donors.

TCRdb independently ran MiXCR on the reads; one entry per CDR3 protein. This table holds some 300,000 distinct CDR3 sequences, about 17% found once. At least ten counts were recorded for this clonotype. Its antigen is unknown. The TCR comes from a human donor in good health (CMV status not recorded). Some clones in this sample may be carry-over from other donors' samples. Input material: PBMCs. The chain is built from TRBV7-9 and TRBJ2-3; 9 bases match TRBD1. The CDR3 sequence: CAADRTGADTQYF. The CDR3 bases are TGTGCCGCTGACAGGACAGGGGCGGATACGCAGTATTTT.